This TCR beta chain was obtained from a study of cytomegalovirus exposure and HLA in healthy donors. The CDR3 is 13 amino acids. V was pared by 3 bases and J by 4 bases, with 12 bases between. In germline, CDR1 is SQVTM, CDR2 ANQGSEA. Study results and caveats: The likely origin of a cluster of highly shared sequence variants was a sequencing artifact. HLA allele associations emerged for under 20,000 TCR beta sequences in a later analysis, at 0.05 false discovery rate. In a later analysis, TCR beta V- and J-gene trimming showed a link to a missense DCLRE1C variant. In vitro, a few CMV-associated chains proved specific for CMV antigens.

PCR involved 60 Vbeta and 13 Jbeta primers. Assay: immunoSEQ multiplex PCR; the TCRdb copy retains only in-frame clones and omits some. The sample lists approximately 170,000 clones, 80% to 85% seen once, with over 2% in the top ten. Note on this clone: Its antigen remains unknown.

This clonotype was obtained from a male donor in good health and CMV-seronegative. Material: PBMCs. The chain has TRBV29-1 and TRBJ1-2, with D unresolved. The CDR3 nucleotides read TGCAGCGTTGACACGGGTTCCGGCTATGGCTACACCTTC. Protein: CSVDTGSGYGYTF.